The 19 T cell receptor beta chains in this list originate from one sample, sequenced in a study of tumor and adjacent non-tumor tissue in lung cancer. The library came from three nested PCR rounds adapted from ARM-PCR protocols. One entry per CDR3 protein results from TCRdb running MiXCR on the multiplex PCR reads. The data show about 200,000 distinct CDR3 sequences, 71% seen once. RNA was extracted from bulk tissue without any cell sorting. Sequences were obtained from lung tumor tissue. These receptors were taken from a man between 60 and 70 years old with non-small cell lung cancer.

V is TRBV10-2 and J is TRBJ1-5; no reliable D call. Germline V gives CDR1 WSHSY, CDR2 SAAADI. Trimming removed 10 bases from V and 6 bases from J, with 13 bases in between. The CDR3 spans 12 residues. The CDR3 DNA reads as TGCGCCACCGGGAGGGTGGGTCAGCCCCAGCATTTT. It yields the protein CATGRVGQPQHF.

For this clonotype: Since a much larger clone is just one base distant, this may be a read error. The V gene is TRBV12-3 or TRBV12-4, the J gene TRBJ1-3, with TRBD1 matching over 7 bases. The CDR3 loop spans 20 amino acids. CDR3 loop: CASRTQGVRGKLFSGNTINF. DNA for the CDR3: TGTGCCAGCAGGACTCAGGGGGTGAGGGGTAAACTTTTTTCTGGAAACACCATAAATTTT.

As for this clonotype: A much larger clone differs from this one at a single base, so this may be a read error. The J gene is TRBJ1-5, the V gene TRBV12-3 or TRBV12-4; D might be TRBD1 (5 bases). There are 13 residues in the CDR3. Trimming removed 8 bases from V and 5 bases from J, with 13 bases in between. CDR3 amino acids: CASCYTRDQPQHF. CDR3 sequence (DNA): TGTGCCAGCTGTTATACCAGGGATCAGCCCCAGCATTTT.

The chain couples TRBV7-8 to TRBJ2-1, with D maybe TRBD1 (5 bases). The CDR3 sequence is 15 residues long. V shed 1 base and J shed 6 bases, with 13 bases lying between them. Germline loops: CDR1 SGHVS, CDR2 FQNEAQ. The CDR3 DNA follows: TGTGCCAGCAGCTTAGGGACAACAGGCGGCAATGAGCAGTTCTTC. Translation: CASSLGTTGGNEQFF.

On this clonotype: As the CDR3 is not closed by the conserved phenylalanine or tryptophan, this likely results from a read error. No DNA is shown, since the ends of the CDR3 on it are uncertain; the CDR3 is the one TCRdb lists. This chain links TRBV11-2 with TRBJ2-2; no check of the table's D call, TRBD2, against the DNA was made. The CDR3 length equals 13 residues, ends included. Germline values: CDR1 SGHAT, CDR2 FQNNGV. The CDR3 here is CASSLERAGELYI.

This clonotype was counted only a few times. The J gene is TRBJ1-1, the V gene TRBV6-6, with D possibly TRBD1 on 6 matching bases. Germline V lookup: CDR1 MNHNY, CDR2 SVGAGI (reference sequence). The CDR3 runs to 14 residues. V was pared by 2 bases and J by 4 bases, with 11 bases between. The CDR3 nucleotides read TGTGCCAGCAGTTACATAGGGGGAGGCACTGAAGCTTTCTTT. It specifies CASSYIGGGTEAFF.

Points on this clonotype: This may arise from a read error, as a much more abundant clone is one base away. The gene calls are TRBV10-2 and TRBJ2-3; 7 bases align to TRBD2. V dropped 6 bases and J dropped 3; count of bases not matched to a gene: 15. CDR3 length: 17 amino acids. Germline values: CDR1 WSHSY, CDR2 SAAADI. The DNA of the CDR3 is TGCGCCAGCAGCCAGGGCCGTGGCGGGGGAACTACAGATACGCAGTATTTT. Its protein is CASSQGRGGGTTDTQYF.

This clonotype came up a few times. The chain has TRBV29-1 and TRBJ2-3, with 10 positions matching TRBD1. Unmatched junction bases numbered 14, after V lost 8 bases and J lost 3 bases. The germline CDR1 and CDR2 sequences are SQVTM and ANQGSEA. This CDR3 has 16 amino acids. CDR3 sequence reads: CSSSTLDRGHTDTQYF. CDR3 in DNA: TGCAGCTCTTCCACACTAGACAGGGGGCATACAGATACGCAGTATTTT.

This rearrangement joins TRBV9 to TRBJ2-1, with 13 nucleotides matching TRBD2. The CDR3 length is 16 residues. Germline V gives CDR1 SGDLS, CDR2 YYNGEE. V trimming: 1 base; J trimming: 6 bases; junction bases outside the gene matches: 4. Here the CDR3 reads CASSVKTSGRSNEQFF. The DNA for the CDR3 is TGTGCCAGCAGCGTAAAGACTAGCGGGAGGTCCAATGAGCAGTTCTTC.

Concerning this clonotype itself: The junction does not match germline at one end; this may be a read error. This chain joins TRBV6-5 and TRBJ2-7; the D call may be TRBD1 or TRBD2 (5 bases each). Germline V gene sequence: CDR1 MNHEY, CDR2 SVGAGI. The CDR3 has 14 residues. In nucleotides, the CDR3 is TGTGCCAGCAGTTCCACGGGGCCTTCCTACGGGCAGTACTTC. Amino acid sequence: CASSSTGPSYGQYF.

The sample holds many counts of this clonotype. The chain links TRBV20-1 to TRBJ1-5; D uncertain. CDR1 is DFQATT and CDR2 is SNEGSKA in the germline V gene (reference sequence). The V end lost 0 bases, the J end lost 3 bases, and 9 bases lay between the germline ends. The CDR3 spans 14 residues. CDR3 protein: CSARDLSVNQPQHF. DNA for the CDR3: TGCAGTGCTAGAGATCTGTCGGTCAATCAGCCCCAGCATTTT.

Comments on this clonotype: A much bigger clone sits one base away, suggesting this may be a read error. V usage is TRBV6-2 or TRBV6-3 and J usage is TRBJ2-7, with 8 bases identical to TRBD2. The CDR3 loop spans 15 amino acids. The J segment lost 9 bases and the V segment lost 4 bases, leaving 14 bases of the junction unmatched. Germline V CDR1 and CDR2: MNHEY, SVGEGT. In nucleotides, the CDR3 is TGTGCCAGCAGTTCAACTAGCGGCCTAAGCAACGGGCAGTACTTC. It codes for CASSSTSGLSNGQYF.

This clonotype came up many times. The V gene is TRBV5-1, the J gene TRBJ1-4, with TRBD1 as a possible D gene (5 bases). Deletions cut 5 bases from V and 0 bases from J, with 8 bases between. This CDR3 spans 14 amino acids. Germline-derived CDR1 and CDR2 are SGHRS and YFSETQ. In nucleotides, the CDR3 is TGCGCCAGCAGAAGGGACGCAACTAATGAAAAACTGTTTTTT. This gives the protein CASRRDATNEKLFF.

The chain is built from TRBV6-2 or TRBV6-3 and TRBJ1-1; 7 nucleotides match TRBD1. Losses at the gene ends were 6 bases for V and 3 bases for J; bases not matched to a gene: 19. CDR1 is MNHEY, CDR2 SVGEGT, per germline. This CDR3 has 18 residues. The CDR3 loop is CASRNRGAKVMTYTEAFF. Written as DNA, the CDR3 is TGTGCCAGCAGGAACAGGGGCGCGAAAGTTATGACATACACTGAAGCTTTCTTT.

Points on this clonotype: The germline gene is not matched at one end of the junction; a read error may be the cause. J is TRBJ2-5 and V is TRBV11-2, with a tentative D call TRBD1 (5 bases). CDR3 length equals 14 residues. Germline CDR1 and CDR2: SGHAT and FQNNGV. In DNA form, the CDR3 reads TGTGCCAGTAGCTCTATACAGGTCCAAGAGACCCAGTACTTC. It codes for CASSSIQVQETQYF.

The gene calls are TRBV11-3 and TRBJ1-1, with D unclear. The CDR3 contains 13 residues. Germline CDR1 SGHNT, CDR2 YENEEA. V was pared by 1 base and J by 12 bases, with 15 bases between. DNA of the CDR3: TGTGCCAGCAGCTTAGGCTCAAACCCTCGGACTTTCTTT. Amino acids: CASSLGSNPRTFF.

The sample holds many counts of this clonotype. This chain joins TRBV20-1 and TRBJ2-1; 7 bases fit TRBD1. The CDR3 has 13 residues. Per the germline V gene, CDR1 is DFQATT and CDR2 is SNEGSKA (reference sequence). J lost 8 bases, V lost 8 bases, and 12 bases had no gene match. The CDR3 DNA is TGCAGTTCTTCCAGGGGGATGGGTTATGAGCAGTTCTTC. As protein: CSSSRGMGYEQFF.

With respect to this clonotype: Its ends do not fully match the called genes, so a read error is possible. This sequence joins TRBV11-3 and TRBJ1-1, with a possible D match to TRBD1 (6 bases). Germline assignment: CDR1 SGHNT and CDR2 YENEEA. The length of the CDR3 is 14 residues. In DNA, the CDR3 is TGTGCCAGCACCTTAACGGGGGCAGAGACTGAAGCTTTCTTT. Protein: CASTLTGAETEAFF.

V and J are TRBV4-2 and TRBJ1-1; D remains unclear. With 4 bases removed from V and 2 bases from J, the gap between germline ends came to 11 bases. The CDR3 loop spans 14 amino acids. Per the germline V gene, CDR1 is LGHNA and CDR2 is YNFKEQ. The CDR3: CASSPQRDNTEAFF. The CDR3 DNA reads TGTGCCAGCAGCCCCCAGAGGGATAACACTGAAGCTTTCTTT.